What follows describes a single T cell receptor beta chain. The entry originates in a study of blood T cell repertoires in COVID-19. As for the study in general: PBMCs, B-cell-depleted T cells, or T cells were the source of the cDNA or gDNA that made up the material.

Original methodology: Scientists estimated how many nucleated cells there were by amplifying reference gene primers. TCRdb's table, derived via immunoSEQ multiplex PCR, lists solely in-frame clones and lacks some. V, J and clone size were drawn from that table, and D and trimming were deduced from the DNA. This table has some 190,000 clones, more than 80% appearing once. This receptor was taken from a woman aged 60-70 years with acute or convalescent COVID-19. Material for sequencing was peripheral blood.

CDR3 DNA sequence: TGTGCCAGCAGCCCTTTGTCACAGGGGAGTGTCGGCTACACCTTC. This sequence encodes CASSPLSQGSVGYTF. The chain recombines TRBV3-1 (or the pseudogene TRBV3-2) with TRBJ1-2, with 7 bases fitting TRBD1. The junction had 13 bases not matched to a gene; V was cut back by 4 bases and J by 8 bases. CDR1 and CDR2 from the germline V gene are LGHDT and YNNKEL (reference sequence). The CDR3 has 15 amino acids.